This record looks at one TCR beta chain sequence and its context. The source of the sample is a study of T cell responses to AZD1222 COVID-19 vaccine. The V segment lost 5 bases and the J segment 7 bases; nucleotides outside the gene matches: 8. The CDR3 runs to 14 residues. Germline CDR1 reads SEHNR; CDR2 reads FQNEAQ (reference sequence). The protocol was immunoSEQ multiplex PCR, while the TCRdb copy is restricted to in-frame clones and leaves out a portion. The data show about 110,000 clones, 94% seen once. The genes are TRBV7-9 and TRBJ2-7, with TRBD1 matching 10 bases. The TCR was taken from an adult who received the AZD1222 COVID-19 vaccine. Here the sequenced sample was peripheral blood, taken 28 days after the second AZD1222 dose. CDR3 coding DNA: TGTGCCAGCAGCCTGGGACAGGGGTCGTGGGAGCAGTACTTC. It codes for CASSLGQGSWEQYF. Using reference TRBV7-9 and TRBJ2-7 for the parts outside the CDR3, the full variable domain is DTGVSQNPRHKITKRGQNVTFRCDPISEHNRLYWYRQTLGQGPEFLTYFQNEAQLEKSRLLSDRFSAERPKGSFSTLEIQRTEQGDSAMYLCASSLGQGSWEQYFGPGTRLTVT.